This TCR beta chain was obtained from a study of Tregs in tolerant kidney transplant recipients. TCRdb's table, derived via immunoSEQ multiplex PCR, lists solely in-frame clones and lacks some. The sample holds 75,000 to 100,000 clones; over 85% are singletons and the top ten take around 1.6%. Mixed chimerism was transient after nonmyeloablative marrow transplants from related graft donors. CDR1 is LGHNA, CDR2 YSLEER, per germline. The CDR3 contains 17 residues. V dropped 1 base and J dropped 0 bases, with 15 bases sitting between them. This specimen was CD4+ T cells from blood (PBMCs), taken 12 months after the transplant. The chain uses TRBV4-3 and TRBJ1-1; D is undetermined. The sequence was obtained from a human patient who received a combined kidney and bone marrow transplant. These T cells may partly come from the graft donor. The CDR3 region has the DNA TGCGCCAGCAGCCAAGGGTCTCAGGCGCCAATGAACACTGAAGCTTTCTTT. It codes for CASSQGSQAPMNTEAFF.